These T cell receptor beta chains were read from a single sample in a study of cytomegalovirus exposure and HLA in healthy donors. The data were produced by immunoSEQ multiplex PCR, yet TCRdb's version contains in-frame clones alone and is incomplete. The sample contains approximately 200,000 clones, almost 85% of which appear only once. The specimen was PBMCs. The receptors originated from a boy aged 5 to 17 in good health and CMV-seronegative. CDR3s include the opening cysteine and the closing phenylalanine or tryptophan. D genes are given only for firm matches. Rows give clone size only sometimes, using once, few, many, or a class for an expanded clone.

j_call	v_call	d_call	clone_size	cdr3_nt	cdr3_aa
TRBJ1-2	TRBV12-1	NA	once	TGTGCCAGCAGCTTTGGGGGGACAGATAATTATGGCTACACCTTC	CASSFGGTDNYGYTF
TRBJ2-5	TRBV2	TRBD2	NA	TGTGCCAGCAGCGGGGGGGGCGGGTGGGAGACCCAGTACTTC	CASSGGGGWETQYF
TRBJ2-7	TRBV10-1	NA	NA	TGCGCCAATACGAATCGGGCCTACGAGCAGTACTTC	CANTNRAYEQYF
TRBJ1-4	TRBV7-6	NA	NA	TGTGCCAGCAGCTCACAGGGCCGAAATGAAAAACTGTTTTTT	CASSSQGRNEKLFF
TRBJ1-2	TRBV2	NA	NA	TGTGCCAGCAGTGAAAGAAGAAACGGGGGGCACGGCTATGGCTACACCTTC	CASSERRNGGHGYGYTF
TRBJ2-7	TRBV25-1	NA	once	TGTGCCAGCAGTGATACAGGGTTCGAGCAGTACTTC	CASSDTGFEQYF
TRBJ2-7	TRBV23-1	NA	NA	TGCGCCAGCAGTACGATTTTGACTCATAAAGACGAGCAGTACTTC	CASSTILTHKDEQYF
TRBJ2-1	TRBV27	TRBD2	NA	TGTGCCAGCAGTCTCGGGACTAGCTACGGTGAGCAGTTCTTC	CASSLGTSYGEQFF
TRBJ2-5	TRBV2	NA	NA	TGTGCCAGCAGTGAAATGGGGGGGCGAGAGACCCAGTACTTC	CASSEMGGRETQYF
TRBJ1-5	TRBV7-8	NA	NA	TGTGCCAGCAGCCGGACACTTAATCAGCCCCAGCATTTT	CASSRTLNQPQHF
TRBJ2-5	TRBV28	TRBD1	NA	TGTGCCAGCAGTCGGGGACAGGGTCTAATGCAGACCCAGTACTTC	CASSRGQGLMQTQYF
TRBJ1-2	TRBV12-5	NA	NA	TGTGCTAGTGGTTTGTCTCAGGGGGGCTACACCTTC	CASGLSQGGYTF
TRBJ2-3	TRBV15	NA	NA	TGTGCCACCAGCAGAGATCGGGGGGCCGTGGTGGATACGCAGTATTTT	CATSRDRGAVVDTQYF
TRBJ2-1	TRBV9	TRBD2	NA	TGTGCCAGCAGCGTATCTAGCGGGGGGGCGGTTGGAAATGAGCAGTTCTTC	CASSVSSGGAVGNEQFF
TRBJ2-3	TRBV7-2	NA	NA	TGTGCCAGCAGCTTAGTCGGGGAGACAGATACGCAGTATTTT	CASSLVGETDTQYF
TRBJ2-1	TRBV7-3	TRBD2	NA	TGTGCCAGCAGCTTGGCACTAGCGGGTGGAAATGAGCAGTTCTTC	CASSLALAGGNEQFF
TRBJ1-2	TRBV9	TRBD1	few	TGTGCCAGCAGCGTAGTGCCGGGACAGGACTATGGCTACACCTTC	CASSVVPGQDYGYTF
TRBJ2-2	TRBV6-6	TRBD1	once	TGTGCCAGCAGTAACCGGGACAGACCCACCGGGGAGCTGTTTTTT	CASSNRDRPTGELFF
TRBJ2-1	TRBV11-3	NA	NA	TGTGCCAGCAGCTTAGTGCTGGCCAGCTACAATGAGCAGTTCTTC	CASSLVLASYNEQFF
TRBJ2-1	TRBV28	NA	few	TGTGCCAGCAGCCCCATGATGGAGAATGACAATGAGCAGTTCTTC	CASSPMMENDNEQFF
TRBJ1-4	TRBV5-8	NA	NA	TGTGCCAGCAGCTTGTGGGCGGGGGATGAAAAACTGTTTTTT	CASSLWAGDEKLFF
TRBJ2-3	TRBV5-6	TRBD1	NA	TGTGCCAGCCTTAGGCGGGACAGGGCTACTAGCACAGATACGCAGTATTTT	CASLRRDRATSTDTQYF
TRBJ1-2	TRBV28	TRBD1	NA	TGTGCCAGCAGTTTCGACAGGGGCTATGGCTACACCTTC	CASSFDRGYGYTF
TRBJ2-7	TRBV30	NA	NA	TGTGCCTGGAGTGTCGACAGGTTCAACGAGCAGTACTTC	CAWSVDRFNEQYF
TRBJ1-1	TRBV6-6	TRBD1	NA	TGTGCCAGCAGTTATCAGCCAGGGGGCACTGAAGCTTTCTTT	CASSYQPGGTEAFF
TRBJ2-5	TRBV9	NA	NA	TGTGCCAGTTCTGGAACAGGTCGAGAGACCCAGTACTTC	CASSGTGRETQYF
TRBJ2-5	TRBV15	TRBD1	NA	TGTGCCACCAGCAGAGGTACAGGGGACCAAGAGACCCAGTACTTC	CATSRGTGDQETQYF
TRBJ2-7	TRBV19	NA	NA	TGTGCCAGTAGCTTTACCGGGAGCTCCTACGAGCAGTACTTC	CASSFTGSSYEQYF
TRBJ1-2	TRBV7-9	NA	few	TGTGCCAGCAGCTTAGCTTCGGGGGACCGCGGCTACACCTTC	CASSLASGDRGYTF
TRBJ2-7	TRBV6-1	NA	NA	TGTGCCAGCAGTGCCAAGCTAGGAACCGAGCAGTACTTC	CASSAKLGTEQYF
TRBJ1-1	TRBV11-1	TRBD1	NA	TGTGCCAGCAGCTATCGGCAGGGGGCGCGTACTGAAGCTTTCTTT	CASSYRQGARTEAFF
TRBJ1-2	TRBV28	NA	NA	TGTGCCAGCAGTATGTTGGGGGCCCTAATCGCCTTC	CASSMLGALIAF
TRBJ2-7	TRBV9	NA	NA	TGTGCCAGCACCGGCCGGATCCCCACAGGTTCCTACGAGCAGTACTTC	CASTGRIPTGSYEQYF
TRBJ2-1	TRBV2	NA	once	TGTGCCAGCAGTTTAGTGAGCTCCTACAATGAGCAGTTCTTC	CASSLVSSYNEQFF
TRBJ1-2	TRBV6-1	TRBD1	NA	TGTGCCAGCAGCCAACTGGACAGGGACGGTGGCTACACCTTC	CASSQLDRDGGYTF
TRBJ2-2	TRBV7-8	NA	NA	TGTGCCAGCAGCTTAGCATACCGGACAAACACCGGGGAGCTGTTTTTT	CASSLAYRTNTGELFF
TRBJ2-6	TRBV19	TRBD1	NA	TGTGCCAGTAGACCCATCCGGGACAGGAATTTGGCTGGGGCCAACGTCCTGACTTTC	CASRPIRDRNLAGANVLTF
TRBJ2-7	TRBV2	NA	NA	TGTGCCAGCAGTGAACAGGGTAGGTTCTACGAGCAGTACTTC	CASSEQGRFYEQYF
TRBJ1-4	TRBV21-1	NA	NA	TGTGCCAGTGACAGAGCAACTAATGAAAAACTGTTTTTT	CASDRATNEKLFF
TRBJ2-1	TRBV9	TRBD1	NA	TGTGCCAGCAGCGTAACGGACAGGGTGGTCTACAATGAGCAGTTCTTC	CASSVTDRVVYNEQFF
TRBJ2-2	TRBV27	TRBD1	NA	TGTGCCAGCAGTTTATCGGGGACAGGGTGGGCCGGGGAGCTGTTTTTT	CASSLSGTGWAGELFF
TRBJ1-5	TRBV7-8	TRBD1	few	TGTGCCAGCAGCTCCTGGACAGGGAGCAATCAGCCCCAGCATTTT	CASSSWTGSNQPQHF
TRBJ2-7	TRBV18	NA	NA	TGTGCCAGCAACAGGGATCCCTACGAGCAGTACTTC	CASNRDPYEQYF
TRBJ1-1	TRBV5-8	NA	NA	TGTGCCAGCAGCTTGGTGGCAGTCATGAACACTGAAGCTTTCTTT	CASSLVAVMNTEAFF
TRBJ2-7	TRBV5-1	TRBD2	once	TGCGCCAGCAGCTTTAGCGGGATGGGCACCTACGAGCAGTACTTC	CASSFSGMGTYEQYF
TRBJ2-7	TRBV7-7	TRBD2	NA	TGTGCTAGCAGCTTGGAACTAGCGCCTACCTACGAGCAGTACTTC	CASSLELAPTYEQYF
TRBJ2-7	TRBV5-1	NA	NA	TGCGCTTTTTTCAAGCAGAAGGCGGCATACGAGCAGTACTTC	CAFFKQKAAYEQYF
TRBJ2-5	TRBV25-1	NA	NA	TGTGCCAGCAGTGAAGACTTATCCGGCCAAGAGACCCAGTACTTC	CASSEDLSGQETQYF
TRBJ2-1	TRBV10-1	NA	NA	TGCGCCAGTTCTAGAACCCCTGAGGGTGAGCAGTTCTTC	CASSRTPEGEQFF
TRBJ1-1	TRBV6-6	TRBD1	NA	TGTGCCAGCTCCAGGACAGGGGGGGACACTGAAGCTTTCTTT	CASSRTGGDTEAFF
TRBJ1-1	TRBV30	TRBD1	NA	TGTGCCTGGAGTGTTGCGGACAGGGGGCTATCTGAAGCTTTCTTT	CAWSVADRGLSEAFF
TRBJ2-7	TRBV6-5	TRBD1	NA	TGTGCCAGCAGTTTGTCCGGGACAGGGGGGAGCGAGCAGTACTTC	CASSLSGTGGSEQYF
TRBJ1-1	TRBV7-9	NA	NA	TGTGCCAGCAGCTTACGCGACTTTGGCAGAATGAACACTGAAGCTTTCTTT	CASSLRDFGRMNTEAFF
TRBJ1-1	TRBV30	NA	few	TGTGCCTGGAGTGTAACAGGGAGTAGTTCGGAAGCTTTCTTT	CAWSVTGSSSEAFF
TRBJ2-1	TRBV7-8	TRBD2	few	TGTGCCAGCAGCTTAGGTAGCGGGGGGAATGAGCAGTTCTTC	CASSLGSGGNEQFF
TRBJ2-1	TRBV5-1	TRBD2	NA	TGCGCCAGCAGCGGTCTAGCGGGGGCCCTTCAGAGCTCCTACAATGAGCAGTTCTTC	CASSGLAGALQSSYNEQFF
TRBJ2-3	TRBV6-5	NA	NA	TGTGCCAGCAGTCCTGCTGCGGGCACAGATACGCAGTATTTT	CASSPAAGTDTQYF
TRBJ2-3	TRBV5-1	NA	NA	TGCGCCAGCAGTACGGGAGCGGCAGATACGCAGTATTTT	CASSTGAADTQYF
TRBJ1-5	TRBV6-1	NA	NA	TGTGCCGGTGAGGACGGGGGTTCTCAGCCCCAGCATTTT	CAGEDGGSQPQHF
TRBJ1-3	TRBV15	NA	NA	TGTGCCACCAGCAGAATTACAGGGATCTCTGGAAACACCATATATTTT	CATSRITGISGNTIYF